This TCR beta chain was retrieved from a study of blood T cell repertoires in COVID-19. In the original workflow: By means of reference gene primer amplification, nucleated cell counts were estimated. Profiled with immunoSEQ multiplex PCR; TCRdb holds only in-frame clones, not every one. D and trimming come from the DNA, and the V and J calls and clone size come from that table. Of approximately 460,000 clones listed, nearly 90% are singletons. Followed over time, Seattle patients had been enrolled while infection was active. CDR1 is SGHRS and CDR2 is YFSETQ in the germline V gene. V lost 3 bases to trimming and J lost 6 bases, with 6 bases between them. The CDR3 covers 11 residues.

V usage is TRBV5-1 and J usage is TRBJ2-5; D might be TRBD1 (6 bases). The sample taken for sequencing was peripheral blood. The receptor's source is a man aged 18-30 years with COVID-19, enrolled during active disease. The CDR3 spells CASSWGQTQYF. For the CDR3, the DNA is TGCGCCAGCAGCTGGGGGCAGACCCAGTACTTC.